This T cell receptor (beta chain) was documented in a study of T cell clusters in autoimmune cytopenias. The study, taken as a whole, reports: Primary autoimmune cytopenia patients seemingly lacked the physiological T cell clusters found in healthy donors. No experiment has yet validated the function of the T cell clusters defined in silico. Compared with active autoimmune hepatitis patients, healthy donors showed 2.5 to 3-fold more exclusive TRB clusters. TRB repertoire shifts in secondary cytopenia and chronic lymphocytic leukemia mostly reflected lymphoma, not autoimmunity.

TRB was amplified by touch-down multiplex PCR, primer pools A and B combined. TCRdb reprocessed the multiplex PCR reads, with one entry per CDR3 protein and no DNA. The table lists some 7,000 distinct CDR3 sequences. Each sample's input was around 250 ng genomic DNA, some 38,000 genome equivalents. Of note for this clonotype: Its antigen is undetermined.

This CDR3 spans 14 amino acids. Germline lookup yields CDR1 SGHNT and CDR2 YYREEE (reference sequence). This chain links TRBV5-4 with TRBJ2-1; TCRdb reports TRBD1, a call that lacks DNA to check it against. Sequences were obtained from peripheral blood. The TCR originated in a human donor with an autoimmune cytopenia or autoimmune hepatitis (not recorded which). CDR3 in amino acids: CASSLPPPGYEQFF.